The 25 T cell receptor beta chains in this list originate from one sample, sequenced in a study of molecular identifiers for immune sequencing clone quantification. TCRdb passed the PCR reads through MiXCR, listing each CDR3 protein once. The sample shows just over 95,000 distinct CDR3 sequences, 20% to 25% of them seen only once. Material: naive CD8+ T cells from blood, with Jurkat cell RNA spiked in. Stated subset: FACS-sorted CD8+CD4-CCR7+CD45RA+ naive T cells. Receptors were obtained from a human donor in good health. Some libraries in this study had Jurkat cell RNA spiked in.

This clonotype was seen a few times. In DNA, the CDR3 is TGCGCCAGCAGCCAAGATAGGGCTAGCGGGTTTTACGAGCAGTACTTC. It is translated as CASSQDRASGFYEQYF. The chain couples TRBV4-3 to TRBJ2-7; 8 bases line up with TRBD2. There are 16 residues in the CDR3. J lost 4 bases, V lost 0 bases, and 8 bases had no gene match. Germline V gene data show CDR1 as LGHNA and CDR2 as YSLEER.

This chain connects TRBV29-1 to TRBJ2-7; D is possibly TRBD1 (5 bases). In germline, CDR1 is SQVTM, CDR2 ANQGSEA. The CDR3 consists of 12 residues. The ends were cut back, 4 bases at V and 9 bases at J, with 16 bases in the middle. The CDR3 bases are TGCAGCGTTGTTGGGGCCTCCTCCGCGCAGTACTTC. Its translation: CSVVGASSAQYF.

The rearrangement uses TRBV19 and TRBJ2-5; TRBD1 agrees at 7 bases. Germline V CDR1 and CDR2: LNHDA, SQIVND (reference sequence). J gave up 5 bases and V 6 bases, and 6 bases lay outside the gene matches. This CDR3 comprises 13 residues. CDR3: CASSWTGGETQYF. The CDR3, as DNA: TGTGCCAGTAGCTGGACAGGTGGGGAGACCCAGTACTTC.

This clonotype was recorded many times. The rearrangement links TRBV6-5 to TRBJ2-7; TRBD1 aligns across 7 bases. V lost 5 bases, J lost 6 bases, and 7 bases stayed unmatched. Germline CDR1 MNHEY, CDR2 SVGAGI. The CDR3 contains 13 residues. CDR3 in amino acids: CASSKGTGVEQYF. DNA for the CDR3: TGTGCCAGCAGTAAAGGAACAGGGGTCGAGCAGTACTTC.

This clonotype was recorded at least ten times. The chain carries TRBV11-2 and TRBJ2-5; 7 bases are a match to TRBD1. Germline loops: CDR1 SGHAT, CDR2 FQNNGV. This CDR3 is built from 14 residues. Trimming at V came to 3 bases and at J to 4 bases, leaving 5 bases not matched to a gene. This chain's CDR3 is CASSLTGPPETQYF. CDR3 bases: TGTGCCAGCAGCTTGACAGGGCCCCCAGAGACCCAGTACTTC.

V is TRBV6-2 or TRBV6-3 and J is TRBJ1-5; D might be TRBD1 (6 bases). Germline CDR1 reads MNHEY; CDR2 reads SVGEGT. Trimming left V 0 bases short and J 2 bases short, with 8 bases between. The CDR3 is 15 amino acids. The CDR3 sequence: CASSYSPGGNQPQHF. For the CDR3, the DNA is TGTGCCAGCAGTTACTCGCCAGGGGGCAATCAGCCCCAGCATTTT.

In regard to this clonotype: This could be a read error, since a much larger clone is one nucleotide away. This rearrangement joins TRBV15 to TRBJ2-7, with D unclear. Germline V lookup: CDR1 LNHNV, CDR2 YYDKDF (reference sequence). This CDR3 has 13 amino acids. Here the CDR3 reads CATSRRSSYEQNF. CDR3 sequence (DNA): TGTGCCACCAGCAGAAGGTCCTCCTACGAGCAGAACTTC.

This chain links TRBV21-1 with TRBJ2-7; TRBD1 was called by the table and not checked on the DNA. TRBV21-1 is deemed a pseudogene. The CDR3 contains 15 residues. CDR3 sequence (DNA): TGTGCCAGCAGTCTAGGGCGCAGGGGACCCTACGAGCAGTACTTC. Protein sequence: CASSLGRRGPYEQYF.

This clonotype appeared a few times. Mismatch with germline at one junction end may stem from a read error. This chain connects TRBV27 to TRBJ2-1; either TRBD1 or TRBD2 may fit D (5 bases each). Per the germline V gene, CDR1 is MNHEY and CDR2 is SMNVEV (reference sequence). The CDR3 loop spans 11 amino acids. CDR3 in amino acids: CASSLGGEQSF. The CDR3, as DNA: TGTGCCAGCAGTTTAGGGGGTGAGCAGTCCTTC.

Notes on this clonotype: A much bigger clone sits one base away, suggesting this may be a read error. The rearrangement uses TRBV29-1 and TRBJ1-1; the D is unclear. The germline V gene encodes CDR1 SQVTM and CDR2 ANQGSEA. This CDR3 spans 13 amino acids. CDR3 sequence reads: CSAEDGRNTEAFF. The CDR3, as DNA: TGCAGCGCTGAAGATGGGAGGAACACTGAAGCTTTCTTT.

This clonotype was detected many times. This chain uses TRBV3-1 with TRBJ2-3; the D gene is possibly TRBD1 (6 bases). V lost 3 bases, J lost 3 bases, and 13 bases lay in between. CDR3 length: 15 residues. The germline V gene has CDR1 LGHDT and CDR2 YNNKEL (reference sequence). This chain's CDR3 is CASSQLDSATDTQYF. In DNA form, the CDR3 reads TGTGCCAGCAGCCAGTTGGACAGTGCTACAGATACGCAGTATTTT.

The DNA of the CDR3 is TGCAGTGCTAGAGGCGTTGCGGGGGGTCACAATGAGCAGTTCTTC. This translates into CSARGVAGGHNEQFF. This sequence joins TRBV20-1 and TRBJ2-1; 8 nucleotides line up with TRBD2. The length of the CDR3 is 15 residues. Trimming took 1 base from V and 5 from J; bases not matched to a gene: 7. Germline CDR1 is DFQATT and CDR2 is SNEGSKA (reference sequence).

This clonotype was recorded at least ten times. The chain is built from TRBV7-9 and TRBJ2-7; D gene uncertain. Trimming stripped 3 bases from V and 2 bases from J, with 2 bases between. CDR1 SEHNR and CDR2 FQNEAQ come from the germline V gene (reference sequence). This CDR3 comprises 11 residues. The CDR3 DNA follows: TGTGCCAGCAGCTTGACCTACGAGCAGTACTTC. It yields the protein CASSLTYEQYF.

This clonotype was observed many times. DNA for the CDR3: TGTGCCAGCAGCGACGTCGGTCCGGGGTATCAGCCCCAGCATTTT. Encoded protein: CASSDVGPGYQPQHF. This sequence joins TRBV7-9 and TRBJ1-5; D is unclear. The CDR3 has 15 amino acids. Germline V CDR1 and CDR2: SEHNR, FQNEAQ (reference sequence). V was pared by 5 bases and J by 5 bases, with 16 bases between. The entire variable domain, with the rest obtained from reference TRBV7-9 and TRBJ1-5, is as follows: DTGVSQNPRHKITKRGQNVTFRCDPISEHNRLYWYRQTLGQGPEFLTYFQNEAQLEKSRLLSDRFSAERPKGSFSTLEIQRTEQGDSAMYLCASSDVGPGYQPQHFGDGTRLSIL.

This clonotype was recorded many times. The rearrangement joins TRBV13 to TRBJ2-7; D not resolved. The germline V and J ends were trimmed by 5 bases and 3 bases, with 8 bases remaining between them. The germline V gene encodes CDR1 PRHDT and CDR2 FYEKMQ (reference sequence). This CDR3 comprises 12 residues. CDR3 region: CASSEGNYEQYF. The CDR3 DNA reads TGTGCCAGCAGCGAAGGTAACTACGAGCAGTACTTC.

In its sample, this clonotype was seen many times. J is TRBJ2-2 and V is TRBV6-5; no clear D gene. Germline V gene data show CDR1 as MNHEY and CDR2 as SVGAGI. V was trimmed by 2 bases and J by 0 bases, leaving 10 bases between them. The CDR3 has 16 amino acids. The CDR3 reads CASSYRQLANTGELFF. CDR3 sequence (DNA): TGTGCCAGCAGTTACCGTCAACTCGCGAACACCGGGGAGCTGTTTTTT.

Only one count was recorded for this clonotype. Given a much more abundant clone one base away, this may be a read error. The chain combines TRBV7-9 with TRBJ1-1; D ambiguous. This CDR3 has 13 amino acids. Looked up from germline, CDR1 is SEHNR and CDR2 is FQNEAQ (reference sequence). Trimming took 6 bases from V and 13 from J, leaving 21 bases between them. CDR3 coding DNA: TGTGCCAGCAGTTCCGGACTTCGTCACCAAGTTTTCTTT. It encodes CASSSGLRHQVFF.

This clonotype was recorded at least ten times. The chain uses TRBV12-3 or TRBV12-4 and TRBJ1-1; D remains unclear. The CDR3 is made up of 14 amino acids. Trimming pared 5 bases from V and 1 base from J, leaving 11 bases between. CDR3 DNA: TGTGCCAGCAGTCCCCCCCGGGGGAACACTGAAGCTTTCTTT. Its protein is CASSPPRGNTEAFF.

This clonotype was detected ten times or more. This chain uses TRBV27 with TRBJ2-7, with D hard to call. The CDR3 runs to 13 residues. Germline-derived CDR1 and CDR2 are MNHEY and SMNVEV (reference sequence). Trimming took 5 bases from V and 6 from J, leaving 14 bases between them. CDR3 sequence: CASSTTAGVEQYF. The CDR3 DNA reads TGTGCCAGCAGTACGACGGCCGGTGTCGAGCAGTACTTC.

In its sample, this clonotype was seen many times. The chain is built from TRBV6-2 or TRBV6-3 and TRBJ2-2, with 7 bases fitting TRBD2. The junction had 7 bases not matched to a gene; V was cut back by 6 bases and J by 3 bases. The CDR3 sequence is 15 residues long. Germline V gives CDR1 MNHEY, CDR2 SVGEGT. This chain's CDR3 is CASSFIAGDTGELFF. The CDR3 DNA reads TGTGCCAGCAGCTTCATAGCGGGTGACACCGGGGAGCTGTTTTTT.

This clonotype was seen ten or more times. This CDR3 is CAISESSLAGSTDTQYF. The CDR3 nucleotides are TGTGCCATCAGTGAGTCATCCTTGGCGGGATCCACAGATACGCAGTATTTT. V usage is TRBV10-3 and J usage is TRBJ2-3; TRBD2 might be the D (6 bases). V was trimmed by 0 bases and J by 2 bases, leaving 15 bases between them. Germline loops: CDR1 ENHRY, CDR2 SYGVKD. This CDR3 region has 17 residues.

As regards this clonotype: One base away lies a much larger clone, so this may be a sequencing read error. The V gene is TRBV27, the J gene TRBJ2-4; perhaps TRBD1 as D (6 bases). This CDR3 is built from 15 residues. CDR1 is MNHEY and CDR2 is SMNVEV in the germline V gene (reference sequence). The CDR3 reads CSSSLFAGEFNIQYF. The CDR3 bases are TGTTCCAGCAGTTTATTTGCAGGGGAATTCAACATTCAGTACTTC.

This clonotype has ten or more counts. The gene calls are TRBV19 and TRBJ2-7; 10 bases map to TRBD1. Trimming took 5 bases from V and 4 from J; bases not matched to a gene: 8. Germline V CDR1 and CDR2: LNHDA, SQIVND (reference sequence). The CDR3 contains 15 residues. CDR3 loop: CASSPTGQGWYEQYF. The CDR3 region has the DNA TGTGCCAGTAGTCCAACGGGACAGGGGTGGTACGAGCAGTACTTC.

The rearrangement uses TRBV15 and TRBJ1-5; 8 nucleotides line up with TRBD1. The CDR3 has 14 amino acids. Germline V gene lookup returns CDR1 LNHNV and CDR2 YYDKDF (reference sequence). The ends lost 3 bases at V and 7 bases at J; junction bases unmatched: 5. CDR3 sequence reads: CATSRTGVQQPQHF. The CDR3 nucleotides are TGTGCCACCAGCAGGACAGGGGTACAGCAGCCCCAGCATTTT.

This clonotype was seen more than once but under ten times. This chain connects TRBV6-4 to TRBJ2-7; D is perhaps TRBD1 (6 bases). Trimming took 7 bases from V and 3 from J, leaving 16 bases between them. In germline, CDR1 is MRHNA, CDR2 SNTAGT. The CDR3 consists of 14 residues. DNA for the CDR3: TGTGCCAGCACCTCGAGGGACAACAACTACGAGCAGTACTTC. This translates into CASTSRDNNYEQYF.